These T cell receptor beta chains were read from a single sample in a study of shared clonotypes between healthy human individuals. This table comes from immunoSEQ multiplex PCR, and its TCRdb copy is limited to in-frame clones, with some not included. The table has about 590,000 clones, roughly 96% seen once. Sequencing was performed on naive CD8+ T cells sorted from blood. Receptors originate from a woman in her 30s in good health. CDR3s include the opening cysteine and the closing phenylalanine or tryptophan. D genes are given only for firm matches. Expanded clones are given a class, and other clones once, few, many or no size at all.

clone_size	d_call	v_call	j_call	cdr3_aa	cdr3_nt
.	TRBD2	TRBV28	TRBJ2-7	CASSFPGLAGAAEQYF	TGTGCCAGCAGTTTCCCGGGACTAGCGGGAGCGGCCGAGCAGTACTTC
once	.	TRBV4-2	TRBJ2-7	CASSLGAGYEQYF	TGTGCCAGCAGCTTGGGGGCGGGATACGAGCAGTACTTC
.	.	TRBV19	TRBJ2-1	CASSIMVGNEQFF	TGTGCCAGTAGTATAATGGTTGGGAATGAGCAGTTCTTC
.	TRBD2	TRBV4-1	TRBJ2-2	CASSQVRAGGGAGELFF	TGCGCCAGCAGCCAAGTGCGCGCGGGAGGGGGAGCCGGGGAGCTGTTTTTT
.	.	TRBV2	TRBJ2-3	CASSDGGVDTQYF	TGTGCCAGCAGCGACGGAGGGGTAGATACGCAGTATTTT
.	.	TRBV19	TRBJ1-5	CASSIMADSNQPQHF	TGTGCCAGTAGTATAATGGCGGATAGCAATCAGCCCCAGCATTTT
.	.	TRBV4-1	TRBJ2-5	CASSQRYGETQYF	TGCGCCAGCAGCCAGAGGTATGGGGAGACCCAGTACTTC
.	.	TRBV29-1	TRBJ2-2	CSVEGEGVKNTGELFF	TGCAGCGTTGAAGGCGAAGGGGTAAAGAACACCGGGGAGCTGTTTTTT
.	.	TRBV11-2	TRBJ2-5	CASSLLSFQETQYF	TGTGCCAGCAGCTTATTGAGCTTCCAAGAGACCCAGTACTTC
.	TRBD1	TRBV27	TRBJ1-5	CASSLGQGARQPQHF	TGTGCCAGCAGTTTAGGGCAGGGGGCTCGACAGCCCCAGCATTTT
.	TRBD2	TRBV7-2	TRBJ2-7	CASSLGSSGYEQYF	TGTGCCAGCAGCTTAGGTTCTAGCGGCTACGAGCAGTACTTC
.	TRBD2	TRBV4-1	TRBJ2-1	CASSPGGNGEQFF	TGCGCCAGCAGCCCGGGGGGGAATGGTGAGCAGTTCTTC
.	.	TRBV28	TRBJ2-7	CASSFGPLGRDYEQYF	TGTGCCAGCAGTTTTGGCCCCCTGGGCAGAGACTACGAGCAGTACTTC
.	.	TRBV5-6	TRBJ2-7	CASSLDGSVYEQYF	TGTGCCAGCAGCTTGGACGGATCCGTCTACGAGCAGTACTTC
.	TRBD2	TRBV4-2	TRBJ2-7	CASSPALQRERGKQYF	TGTGCCAGCAGCCCAGCCTTGCAGCGGGAGAGAGGGAAGCAGTACTTC
.	.	TRBV13	TRBJ1-2	CASSSGASMHGYTF	TGTGCCAGCAGCTCCGGGGCCTCCATGCATGGCTACACCTTC
once	TRBD2	TRBV7-9	TRBJ2-1	CASIPTSSNNEQFF	TGTGCCAGCATCCCGACTAGCAGCAACAATGAGCAGTTCTTC
.	TRBD1	TRBV13	TRBJ2-3	CASSLQGVFADTQYF	TGTGCCAGCAGCTTACAGGGGGTTTTCGCAGATACGCAGTATTTT
.	.	TRBV28	TRBJ2-1	CASRGGGLYYNEQFF	TGTGCCAGCAGAGGAGGGGGACTATACTACAATGAGCAGTTCTTC
.	TRBD1	TRBV11-2	TRBJ1-1	CASSLATGVGRTEAFF	TGTGCCAGCAGCTTGGCGACAGGGGTGGGTAGGACTGAAGCTTTCTTT
.	TRBD2	TRBV27	TRBJ2-1	CASSLSSGSSYNEQFF	TGTGCCAGCAGTTTATCCAGCGGGAGCTCCTACAATGAGCAGTTCTTC
.	.	TRBV10-2	TRBJ1-2	CASEGGGDYGYTF	TGCGCCAGCGAAGGTGGCGGTGACTATGGCTACACCTTC
.	.	TRBV11-2	TRBJ2-2	CASRFTGELFF	TGTGCCAGCAGGTTCACCGGGGAGCTGTTTTTT
.	.	TRBV5-5	TRBJ1-2	CASSRVAGDNYGYTF	TGTGCCAGCAGCCGGGTGGCAGGGGACAACTATGGCTACACCTTC
.	TRBD2	TRBV29-1	TRBJ2-7	CSVEGGVAGGNEQYF	TGCAGCGTTGAAGGAGGGGTAGCGGGAGGCAACGAGCAGTACTTC
.	TRBD2	TRBV6-1	TRBJ2-5	CASLAGGWETQYF	TGTGCCAGTCTAGCGGGAGGTTGGGAGACCCAGTACTTC
.	TRBD1	TRBV30	TRBJ1-3	CAWSGFRDRAESSGNTIYF	TGTGCCTGGAGTGGATTCCGGGACAGGGCAGAGAGCTCTGGAAACACCATATATTTT
.	.	TRBV15	TRBJ2-1	CATSKSPEAFVFF	TGTGCCACCAGCAAGTCCCCGGAGGCGTTTGTGTTCTTC
once	.	TRBV4-2	TRBJ1-1	CASSQVAGHIEAFF	TGTGCCAGCAGCCAAGTAGCGGGCCATATTGAAGCTTTCTTT